This record looks at one T cell receptor (beta chain) sequence and its context. What it binds is not known. V was pared by 2 bases and J by 0 bases, with 7 bases between. The V gene's germline CDR1 is MDHEN and CDR2 SYDVKM. The CDR3 totals 14 residues. The data belong to a study of graft-versus-host responses after intestinal transplantation. Study-wide points: After transplant, early declines in HvG clones were associated with peak levels of circulating GvH clones. Some patients had graft-donor T cell macrochimerism, and their allografts showed high graft-versus-host to host-versus-graft clonal ratios.

Assay: immunoSEQ multiplex PCR; the TCRdb copy retains only in-frame clones and omits some. The repertoire has 150,000 or so clones, approximately 91% of them found once; the top ten carry 0.19%. The sample consisted of unstimulated CD4+ T cells sorted from spleen or lymph node cells, taken before intestinal transplant. The V gene is TRBV28, the J gene TRBJ1-1; the D gene is possibly TRBD1 (5 bases). The clonotype was recovered from a human donor who received an intestinal transplant. The CDR3 region is CASSLGTLNTEAFF. Written as DNA, the CDR3 is TGTGCCAGCAGTTTAGGGACGTTGAACACTGAAGCTTTCTTT.